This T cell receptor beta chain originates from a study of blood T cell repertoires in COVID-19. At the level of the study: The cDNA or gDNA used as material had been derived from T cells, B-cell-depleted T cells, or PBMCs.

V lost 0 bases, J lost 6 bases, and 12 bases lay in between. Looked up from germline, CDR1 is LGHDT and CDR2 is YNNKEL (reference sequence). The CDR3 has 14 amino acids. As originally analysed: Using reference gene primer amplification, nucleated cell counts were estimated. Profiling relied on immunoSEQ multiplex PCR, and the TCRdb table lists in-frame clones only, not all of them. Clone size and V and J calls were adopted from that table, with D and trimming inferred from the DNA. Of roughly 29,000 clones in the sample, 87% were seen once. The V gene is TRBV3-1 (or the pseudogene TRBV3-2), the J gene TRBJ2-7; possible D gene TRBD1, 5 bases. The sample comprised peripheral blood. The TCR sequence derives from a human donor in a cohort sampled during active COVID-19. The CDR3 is CASSQEARVGEQYF. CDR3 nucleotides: TGTGCCAGCAGCCAAGAAGCCAGGGTGGGCGAGCAGTACTTC.